Each of the 3 T cell receptor beta chains below was sequenced from the same sample in a study of cytomegalovirus exposure and HLA in healthy donors. Primers included in the PCR were 60 Vbeta and 13 Jbeta primers. Data came from immunoSEQ multiplex PCR; TCRdb stores just in-frame clones and leaves some out. The sample lists roughly 140,000 clones, roughly 79% occurring once. The sequenced sample was PBMCs. The receptors shown here come from a male donor in good health and CMV-seronegative.

V gene TRBV14 combines with J gene TRBJ2-2; the match to TRBD2 covers 14 bases. In germline, CDR1 is SGHDN, CDR2 FVKESK. With V trimmed by 3 bases and J by 3 bases, 9 bases remained unmatched. The CDR3 has 19 residues. In DNA form, the CDR3 reads TGTGCCAGCAGCCATCCGGGACTAGCGGGAGAAGTGTACACCGGGGAGCTGTTTTTT. Translating it yields CASSHPGLAGEVYTGELFF.

The genes are TRBV5-6 and TRBJ1-2, with D unresolved. Germline CDR1 and CDR2: SGHDT and YYEEEE. The length of the CDR3 is 13 residues. V lost 0 bases, J lost 4 bases, and 7 bases lay in between. CDR3 bases: TGTGCCAGCAGCTTGGAAAGAGCCTATGGCTACACCTTC. Its translation: CASSLERAYGYTF.

Concerning this clone: Germline and junction disagree at one end, which may indicate a read error. The rearrangement links TRBV7-9 to TRBJ1-4; 8 nucleotides line up with TRBD1. This CDR3 contains 16 residues. Germline V gives CDR1 SEHNR, CDR2 FQNEAQ (reference sequence). The CDR3 sequence: CSSSLARGQGNGKLFF. The CDR3 coding sequence is TGTTCCAGCAGCTTAGCGCGTGGACAGGGCAACGGAAAACTGTTTTTT. The whole variable domain, remainder taken from reference TRBV7-9 and TRBJ1-4, is DTGVSQNPRHKITKRGQNVTFRCDPISEHNRLYWYRQTLGQGPEFLTYFQNEAQLEKSRLLSDRFSAERPKGSFSTLEIQRTEQGDSAMYLCSSSLARGQGNGKLFFGSGTQLSVL.